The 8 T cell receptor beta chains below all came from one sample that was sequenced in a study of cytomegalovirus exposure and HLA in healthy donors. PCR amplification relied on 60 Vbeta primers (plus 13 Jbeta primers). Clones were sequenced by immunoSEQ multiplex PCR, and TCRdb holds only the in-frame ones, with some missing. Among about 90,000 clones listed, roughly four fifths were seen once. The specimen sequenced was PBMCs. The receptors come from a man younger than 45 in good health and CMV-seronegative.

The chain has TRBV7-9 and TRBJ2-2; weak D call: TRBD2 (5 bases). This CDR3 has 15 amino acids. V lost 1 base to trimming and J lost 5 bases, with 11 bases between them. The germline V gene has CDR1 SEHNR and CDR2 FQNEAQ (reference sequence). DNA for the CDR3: TGTGCCAGCAGCTTAGTAGCTAGCTATACCGGGGAGCTGTTTTTT. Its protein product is CASSLVASYTGELFF.

This CDR3 is CASSFAGRRTGELFF. In nucleotides, the CDR3 is TGCGCCAGCAGCTTCGCGGGGCGGCGAACCGGGGAGCTGTTTTTT. The chain couples TRBV5-1 to TRBJ2-2; perhaps TRBD2 as D (6 bases). The CDR3 runs to 15 residues. Germline-derived CDR1 and CDR2 are SGHRS and YFSETQ. The V and J ends lost 2 bases and 5 bases respectively, with 13 bases between them.

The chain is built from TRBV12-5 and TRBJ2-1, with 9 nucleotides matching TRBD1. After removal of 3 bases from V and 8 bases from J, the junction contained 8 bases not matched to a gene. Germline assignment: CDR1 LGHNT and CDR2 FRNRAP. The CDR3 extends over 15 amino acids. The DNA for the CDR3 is TGTGCTAGTGGTTTTGGAACAGGGGGCATCGATGAGCAGTTCTTC. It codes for CASGFGTGGIDEQFF.

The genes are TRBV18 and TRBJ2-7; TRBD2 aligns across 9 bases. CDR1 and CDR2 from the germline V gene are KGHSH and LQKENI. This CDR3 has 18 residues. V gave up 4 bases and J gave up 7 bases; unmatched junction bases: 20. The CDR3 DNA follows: TGTGCCAGCTCACTGGGGGTGCTAGCGGGAACGACCCGGGGGGAGCAGTACGTC. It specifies CASSLGVLAGTTRGEQYV.

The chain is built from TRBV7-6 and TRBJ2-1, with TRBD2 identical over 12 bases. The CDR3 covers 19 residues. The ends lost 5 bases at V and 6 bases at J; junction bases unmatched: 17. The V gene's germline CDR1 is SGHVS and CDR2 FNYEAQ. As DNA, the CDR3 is TGTGCCAGCAGCAGTCTAACTAGCGGGGGGCCGTTGTTTGGCAATGAGCAGTTCTTC. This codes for CASSSLTSGGPLFGNEQFF.

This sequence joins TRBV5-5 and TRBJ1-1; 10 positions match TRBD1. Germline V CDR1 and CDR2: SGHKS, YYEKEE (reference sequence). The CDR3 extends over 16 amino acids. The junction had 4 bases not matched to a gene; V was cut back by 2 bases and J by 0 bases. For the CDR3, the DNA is TGTGCCAGCAGCTTTTCCGGGACAGGGGTGAACACTGAAGCTTTCTTT. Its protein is CASSFSGTGVNTEAFF.

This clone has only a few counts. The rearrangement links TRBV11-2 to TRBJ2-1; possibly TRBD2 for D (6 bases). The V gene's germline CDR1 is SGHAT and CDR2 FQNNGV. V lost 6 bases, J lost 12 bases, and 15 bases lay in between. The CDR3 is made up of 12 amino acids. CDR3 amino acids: CASRNAGGPQFF. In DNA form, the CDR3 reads TGTGCCAGCAGAAATGCCGGAGGGCCGCAGTTCTTC.

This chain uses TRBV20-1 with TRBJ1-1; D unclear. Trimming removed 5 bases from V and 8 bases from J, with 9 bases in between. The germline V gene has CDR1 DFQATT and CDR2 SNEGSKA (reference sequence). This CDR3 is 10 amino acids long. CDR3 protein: CSAEVKEAFF. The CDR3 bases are TGCAGTGCTGAGGTAAAGGAAGCTTTCTTT.